The clone carrying this TCR beta chain was counted many times. One entry per CDR3 protein results from TCRdb running MiXCR on the RT-PCR reads. The table lists 550,000 to 750,000 distinct CDR3 sequences, approximately 15% of them singletons, with roughly 3.9% in the top ten. Germline CDR1 reads MNHNY; CDR2 reads SVGAGI (reference sequence). This CDR3 has 12 residues. V was shortened by 5 bases and J by 4 bases, with 9 bases between the two germline ends. The TCR was taken from a female donor in good health, serving as a healthy control. Specimen: memory CD4+ T cells from blood. The V call is TRBV6-6, the J call TRBJ2-7, with D perhaps matching TRBD2 (6 bases). CDR3 nucleotides: TGTGCCAGCAGTACCGGGGGATACGAGCAGTACTTC. Protein: CASSTGGYEQYF.